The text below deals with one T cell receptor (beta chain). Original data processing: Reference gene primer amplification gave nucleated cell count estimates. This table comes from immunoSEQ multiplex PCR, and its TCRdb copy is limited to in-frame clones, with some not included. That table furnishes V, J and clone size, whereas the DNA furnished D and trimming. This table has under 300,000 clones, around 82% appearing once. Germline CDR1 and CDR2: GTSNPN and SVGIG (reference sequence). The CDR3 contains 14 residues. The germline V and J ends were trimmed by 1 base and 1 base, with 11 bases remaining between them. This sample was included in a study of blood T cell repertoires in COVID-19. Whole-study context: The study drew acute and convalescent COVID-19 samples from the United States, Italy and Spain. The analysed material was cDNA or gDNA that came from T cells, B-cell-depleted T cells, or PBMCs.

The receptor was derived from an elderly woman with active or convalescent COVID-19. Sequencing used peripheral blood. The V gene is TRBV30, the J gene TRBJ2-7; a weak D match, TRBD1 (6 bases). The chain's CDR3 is CAWSGRGASYEQYF. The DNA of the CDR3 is TGTGCCTGGAGTGGCAGGGGAGCTTCCTACGAGCAGTACTTC.